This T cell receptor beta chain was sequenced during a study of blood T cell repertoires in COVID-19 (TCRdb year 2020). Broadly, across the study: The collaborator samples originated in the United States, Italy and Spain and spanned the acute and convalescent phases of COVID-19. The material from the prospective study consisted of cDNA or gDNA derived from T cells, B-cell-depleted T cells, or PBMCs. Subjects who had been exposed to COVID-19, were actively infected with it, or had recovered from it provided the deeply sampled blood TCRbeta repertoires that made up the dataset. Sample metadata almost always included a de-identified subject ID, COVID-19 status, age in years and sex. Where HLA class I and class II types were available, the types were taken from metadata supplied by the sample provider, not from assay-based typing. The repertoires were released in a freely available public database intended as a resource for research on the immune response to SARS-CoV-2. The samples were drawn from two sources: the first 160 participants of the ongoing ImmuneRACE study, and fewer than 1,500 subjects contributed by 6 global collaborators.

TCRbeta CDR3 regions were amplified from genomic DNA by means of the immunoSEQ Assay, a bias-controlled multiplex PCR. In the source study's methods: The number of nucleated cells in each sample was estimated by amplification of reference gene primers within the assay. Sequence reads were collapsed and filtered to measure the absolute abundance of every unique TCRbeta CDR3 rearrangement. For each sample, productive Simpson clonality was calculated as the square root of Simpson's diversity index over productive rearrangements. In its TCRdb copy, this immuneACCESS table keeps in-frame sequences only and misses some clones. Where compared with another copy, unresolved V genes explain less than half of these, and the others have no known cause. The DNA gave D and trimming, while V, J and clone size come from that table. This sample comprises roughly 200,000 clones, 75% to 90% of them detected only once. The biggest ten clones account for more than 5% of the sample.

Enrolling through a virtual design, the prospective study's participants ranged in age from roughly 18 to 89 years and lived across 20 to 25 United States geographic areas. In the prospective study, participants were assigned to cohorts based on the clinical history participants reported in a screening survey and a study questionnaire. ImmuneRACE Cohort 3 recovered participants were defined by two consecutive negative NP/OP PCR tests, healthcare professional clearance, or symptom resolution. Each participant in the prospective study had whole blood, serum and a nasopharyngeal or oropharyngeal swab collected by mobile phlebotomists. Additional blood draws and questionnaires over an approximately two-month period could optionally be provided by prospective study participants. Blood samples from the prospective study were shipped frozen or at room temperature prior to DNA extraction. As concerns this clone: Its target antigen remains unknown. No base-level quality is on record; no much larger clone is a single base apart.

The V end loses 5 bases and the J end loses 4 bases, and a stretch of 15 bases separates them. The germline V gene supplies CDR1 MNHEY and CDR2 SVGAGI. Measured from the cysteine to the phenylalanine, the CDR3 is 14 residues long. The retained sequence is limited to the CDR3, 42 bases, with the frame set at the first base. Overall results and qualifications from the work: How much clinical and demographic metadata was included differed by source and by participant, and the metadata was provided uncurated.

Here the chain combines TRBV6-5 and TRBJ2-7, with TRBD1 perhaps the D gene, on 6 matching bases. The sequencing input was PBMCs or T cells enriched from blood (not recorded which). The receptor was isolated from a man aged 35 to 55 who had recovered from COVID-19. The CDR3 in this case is CASSTQGPGYEQYF. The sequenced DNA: TGTGCCAGCAGTACACAGGGCCCTGGGTACGAGCAGTACTTC.